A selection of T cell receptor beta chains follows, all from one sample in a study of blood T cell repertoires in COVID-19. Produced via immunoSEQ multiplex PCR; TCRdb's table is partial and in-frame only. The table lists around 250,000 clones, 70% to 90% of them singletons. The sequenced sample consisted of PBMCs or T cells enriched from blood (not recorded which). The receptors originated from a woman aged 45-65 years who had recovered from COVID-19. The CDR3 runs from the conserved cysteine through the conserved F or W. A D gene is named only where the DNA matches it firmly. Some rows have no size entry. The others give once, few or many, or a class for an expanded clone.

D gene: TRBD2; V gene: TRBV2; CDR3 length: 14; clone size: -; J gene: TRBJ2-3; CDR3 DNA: TGTGCCAGCAGTGTAGGACTAGGGCCAGATACGCAGTATTTT; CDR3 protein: CASSVGLGPDTQYF
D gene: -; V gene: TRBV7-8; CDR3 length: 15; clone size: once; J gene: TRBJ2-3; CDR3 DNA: TGTGCCAGCAGCTTAACAGGCGGGATCACAGATACGCAGTATTTT; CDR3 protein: CASSLTGGITDTQYF
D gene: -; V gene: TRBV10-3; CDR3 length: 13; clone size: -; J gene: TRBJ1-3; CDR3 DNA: TGTGCCATCAGCAATCCCTCTGGAAACACCATATATTTT; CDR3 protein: CAISNPSGNTIYF
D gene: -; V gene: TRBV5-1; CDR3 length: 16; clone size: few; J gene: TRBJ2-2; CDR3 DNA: TGCGCCAGCAGCATTGGTGGGGGCGCGAACACCGGGGAGCTGTTTTTT; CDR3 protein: CASSIGGGANTGELFF
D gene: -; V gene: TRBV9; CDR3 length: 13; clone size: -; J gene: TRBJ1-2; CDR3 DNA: TGTGCCAGCAGCGTAGTACAGGGTTTTGGCTACACCTTC; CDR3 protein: CASSVVQGFGYTF
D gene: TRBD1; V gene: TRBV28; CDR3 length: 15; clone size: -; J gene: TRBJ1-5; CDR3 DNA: TGTGCCAGCAGGGGGGACAGGAGTAGCAATCAGCCCCAGCATTTT; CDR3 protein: CASRGDRSSNQPQHF
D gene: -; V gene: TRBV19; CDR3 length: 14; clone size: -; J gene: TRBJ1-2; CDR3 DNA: TGTGCCAGTAGTATTTCGCCTCCGAGGGATGGCTACACCTTC; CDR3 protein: CASSISPPRDGYTF
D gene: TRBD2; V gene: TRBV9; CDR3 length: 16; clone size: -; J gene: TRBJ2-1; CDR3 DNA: TGTGCCAGCAGCGTAGGTAATGCGGGAGTTCGGAATGAGCAGTTCTTC; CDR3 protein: CASSVGNAGVRNEQFF
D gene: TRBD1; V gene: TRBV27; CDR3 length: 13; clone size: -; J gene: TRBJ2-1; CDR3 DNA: TGTGCCAGCAGTTGGGCAGGGGGCAATGAGCAGTTCTTC; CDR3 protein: CASSWAGGNEQFF
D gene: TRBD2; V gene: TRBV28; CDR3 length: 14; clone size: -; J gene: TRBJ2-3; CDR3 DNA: TGTGCCAGCAGGGGACTAGCGGGAGCAGATACGCAGTATTTT; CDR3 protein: CASRGLAGADTQYF
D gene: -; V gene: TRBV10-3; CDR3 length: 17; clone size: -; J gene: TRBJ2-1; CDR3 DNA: TGTGCCATCAGTGAGTCAGTGGGAGGGGGCTCCTACAATGAGCAGTTCTTC; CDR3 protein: CAISESVGGGSYNEQFF
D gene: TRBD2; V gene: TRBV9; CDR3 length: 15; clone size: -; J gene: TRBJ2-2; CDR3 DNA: TGTGCCAGCAGCCCACGCGGGGGATTCACCGGGGAGCTGTTTTTT; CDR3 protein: CASSPRGGFTGELFF
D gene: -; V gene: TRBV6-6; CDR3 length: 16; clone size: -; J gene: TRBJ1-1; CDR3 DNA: TGTGCCAGCAGTTACGTCTCAGGGAAAGGGTACACTGAAGCTTTCTTT; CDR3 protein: CASSYVSGKGYTEAFF
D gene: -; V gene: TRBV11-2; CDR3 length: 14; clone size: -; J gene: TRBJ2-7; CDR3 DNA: TGTGCCAGCAGCGAGGACTCCAATAGGGCCGAGCAGTACTTC; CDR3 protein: CASSEDSNRAEQYF
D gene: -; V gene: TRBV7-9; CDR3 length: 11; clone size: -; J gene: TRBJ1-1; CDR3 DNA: TGTGCCAGCAGCTGGGGGCCCGTTCCATTCTTT; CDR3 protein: CASSWGPVPFF
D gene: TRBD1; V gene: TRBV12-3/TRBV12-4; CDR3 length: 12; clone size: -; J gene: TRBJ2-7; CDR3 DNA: TGTGCCAGCAGAAACAGGGGGCACGAGCAGTACTTC; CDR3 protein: CASRNRGHEQYF
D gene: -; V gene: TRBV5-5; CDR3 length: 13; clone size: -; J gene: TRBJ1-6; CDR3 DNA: TGTGCCAGCAGCTCCCCACTCGGGACACCCCTCCACTTT; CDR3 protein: CASSSPLGTPLHF
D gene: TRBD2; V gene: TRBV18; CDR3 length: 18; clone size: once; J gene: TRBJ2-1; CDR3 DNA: TGTGCCAGCTCACCAGTGCGAGCGGGAGGGATACTAAGGGATGAGCAGTTCTTC; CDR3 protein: CASSPVRAGGILRDEQFF
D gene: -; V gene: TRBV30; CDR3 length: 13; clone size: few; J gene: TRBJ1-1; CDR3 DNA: TGTGCCTGGAGACCGCAGGGATTTACTGAAGCTTTCTTT; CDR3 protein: CAWRPQGFTEAFF
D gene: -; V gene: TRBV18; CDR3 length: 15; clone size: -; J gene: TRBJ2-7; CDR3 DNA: TGTGCCAGCTCACCCGCACCGGGACAATCATACGAGCAGTACTTC; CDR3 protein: CASSPAPGQSYEQYF
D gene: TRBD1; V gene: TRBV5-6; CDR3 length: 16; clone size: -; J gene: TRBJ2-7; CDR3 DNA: TGTGCCAGCAGCTTGCGCCCGGGACAGGGTTCCTACGAGCAGTACTTC; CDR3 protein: CASSLRPGQGSYEQYF
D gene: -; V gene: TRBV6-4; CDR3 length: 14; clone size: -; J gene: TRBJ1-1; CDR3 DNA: TGTGCCAGCACAATGGAAAGGGGGACGACTGAAGCTTTCTTT; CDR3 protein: CASTMERGTTEAFF
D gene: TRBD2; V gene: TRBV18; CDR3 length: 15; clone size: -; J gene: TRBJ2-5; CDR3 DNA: TGTGCCAGCTCACCAAGACTAGCGGACGAGTTGACCCAGTACTTC; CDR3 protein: CASSPRLADELTQYF
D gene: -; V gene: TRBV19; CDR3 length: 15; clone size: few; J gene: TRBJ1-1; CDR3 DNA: TGTGCCAGTAGTATAGGTCAGGGGAAGAACACTGAAGCTTTCTTT; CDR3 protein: CASSIGQGKNTEAFF
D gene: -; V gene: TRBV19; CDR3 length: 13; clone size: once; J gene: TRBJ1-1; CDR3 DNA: TGTGCCAGTAGTTCTGGAGGGGTTACTGAAGCTTTCTTT; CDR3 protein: CASSSGGVTEAFF
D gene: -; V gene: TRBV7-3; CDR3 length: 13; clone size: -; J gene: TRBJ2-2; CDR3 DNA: TGTGCCAGCAGCACCTCAGGTGGGGGGGAGCTGTTTTTT; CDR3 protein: CASSTSGGGELFF
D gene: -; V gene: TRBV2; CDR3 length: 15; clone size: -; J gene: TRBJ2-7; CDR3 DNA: TGTGCCAGCAGTGTCCCTCCGAGGAGTGAATACGAGCAGTACTTC; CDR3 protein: CASSVPPRSEYEQYF
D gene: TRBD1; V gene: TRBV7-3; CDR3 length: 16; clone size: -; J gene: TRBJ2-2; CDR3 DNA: TGTGCCAGCAGCCCCTTCGGGACAGCTAACACCGGGGAGCTGTTTTTT; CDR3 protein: CASSPFGTANTGELFF
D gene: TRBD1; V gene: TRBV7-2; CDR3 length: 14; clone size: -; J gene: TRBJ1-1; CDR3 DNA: TGTGCCAGCAGCTCTCGACAGGGTGGCACTGAAGCTTTCTTT; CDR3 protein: CASSSRQGGTEAFF
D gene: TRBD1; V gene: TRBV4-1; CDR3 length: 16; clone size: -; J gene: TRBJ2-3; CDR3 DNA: TGCGCCAGCAGCCAAGTACCGGGACAGGGCCCAGATACGCAGTATTTT; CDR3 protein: CASSQVPGQGPDTQYF
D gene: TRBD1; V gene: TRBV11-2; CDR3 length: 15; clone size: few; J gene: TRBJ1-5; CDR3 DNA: TGTGCCAGCAGCCTGGGACAGTCCAGCAATCAGCCCCAGCATTTT; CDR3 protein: CASSLGQSSNQPQHF
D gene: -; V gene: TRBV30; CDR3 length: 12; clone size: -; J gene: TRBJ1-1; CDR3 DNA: TGTGCCTGGAGTCTTGGGCGCACTGAAGCTTTCTTT; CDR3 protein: CAWSLGRTEAFF
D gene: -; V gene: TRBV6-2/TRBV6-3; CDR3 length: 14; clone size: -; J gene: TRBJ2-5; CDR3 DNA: TGTGCCAGCAGTTACGCGGACAGATGGGAGACCCAGTACTTC; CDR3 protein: CASSYADRWETQYF
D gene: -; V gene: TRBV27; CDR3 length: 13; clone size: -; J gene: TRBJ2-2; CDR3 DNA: TGTGCCAGCAGTTTATGGCAGGGCGGGGAGCTGTTTTTT; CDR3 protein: CASSLWQGGELFF
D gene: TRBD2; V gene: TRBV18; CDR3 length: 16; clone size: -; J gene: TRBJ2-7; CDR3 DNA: TGTGCCAGCTCACCGCCTGCCGCTAGCGGGAGATACGAGCAGTACTTC; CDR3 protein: CASSPPAASGRYEQYF
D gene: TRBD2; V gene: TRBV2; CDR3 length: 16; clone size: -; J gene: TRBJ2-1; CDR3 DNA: TGTGCCAGCAGTGAAGCCGGACTAGCTTGGCAGGGTGAGCAGTTCTTC; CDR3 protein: CASSEAGLAWQGEQFF
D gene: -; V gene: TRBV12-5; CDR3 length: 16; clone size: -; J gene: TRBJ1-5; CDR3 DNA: TGTGCTAGTGGTTTGCTTCGCGGAAATAGCAATCAGCCCCAGCATTTT; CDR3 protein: CASGLLRGNSNQPQHF
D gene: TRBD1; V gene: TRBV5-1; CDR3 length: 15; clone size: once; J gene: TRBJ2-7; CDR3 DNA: TGCGCCAGCAGCCCAGGCCGACAGGGACCCTACGAGCAGTACTTC; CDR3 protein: CASSPGRQGPYEQYF